The 7 T cell receptor beta chains listed next were all sequenced from one sample in a study of shared clonotypes between healthy human individuals. The data were produced by immunoSEQ multiplex PCR, yet TCRdb's version contains in-frame clones alone and is incomplete. In the table there are millions of clones, just under 95% of which are singletons. Naive CD8 populations comprised CD45RO-negative cells positively selected for CCR7, excluding terminally differentiated effector memory CD45RA+ cells. The sequenced sample consisted of naive CD8+ T cells sorted from blood. These receptors all stem from a man aged 18 to 30 in good health.

V and J are TRBV25-1 and TRBJ2-3, with TRBD2 matching 13 bases. Germline V lookup: CDR1 MGHDK, CDR2 SYGVNS. The ends lost 4 bases at V and 3 bases at J; junction bases unmatched: 7. The CDR3 contains 17 residues. The CDR3 here is CASSGTSGRAFTDTQYF. The CDR3, as DNA: TGTGCCAGCAGTGGAACTAGCGGGAGGGCATTTACAGATACGCAGTATTTT.

The chain has TRBV7-8 and TRBJ1-2; weak D call: TRBD1 (5 bases). From germline, CDR1 is SGHVS and CDR2 FQNEAQ. V was trimmed by 4 bases and J by 0 bases, leaving 12 bases between them. The CDR3 covers 15 residues. CDR3 region: CASSSGPTANYGYTF. The DNA of the CDR3 is TGTGCCAGCAGCTCCGGCCCGACAGCTAACTATGGCTACACCTTC.

The chain is built from TRBV6-1 and TRBJ2-7, with a weak D call TRBD1 (5 bases). CDR3 length equals 15 residues. V lost 1 base and J lost 7, with 17 bases in between. Germline CDR1 is MNHNS and CDR2 is SASEGT. Here the CDR3 reads CASSEDRLVSGEQYF. CDR3 coding DNA: TGTGCCAGCAGTGAAGACAGACTGGTTTCAGGGGAGCAGTACTTC.

J is TRBJ2-7 and V is TRBV30; TRBD2 aligns across 9 bases. This CDR3 is built from 13 residues. The V segment lost 7 bases and the J segment 0 bases; nucleotides outside the gene matches: 4. Germline lookup yields CDR1 GTSNPN and CDR2 SVGIG (reference sequence). The CDR3 protein is CASGTSNSYEQYF. The CDR3 DNA follows: TGTGCCTCCGGGACTAGCAACTCCTACGAGCAGTACTTC.

The rearrangement uses TRBV2 and TRBJ1-6; tentative D call: TRBD1 (6 bases). V was cut by 3 bases and J by 7 bases, with 13 bases left in between. CDR1 and CDR2 (germline): SNHLY, FYNNEI. The CDR3 contains 15 residues. CDR3 in amino acids: CASSDLQGTNSPLHF. The CDR3 region has the DNA TGTGCCAGCAGTGACTTACAGGGTACGAATTCACCCCTCCACTTT.

This rearrangement joins TRBV13 to TRBJ2-1; D possibly corresponds to TRBD2 (5 bases). The germline V and J ends were trimmed by 3 bases and 5 bases, with 20 bases remaining between them. Germline V CDR1 and CDR2: PRHDT, FYEKMQ (reference sequence). This CDR3 spans 17 amino acids. CDR3 in DNA: TGTGCCAGCAGCTTGGCCCTCCTCGAGGGTTTGCACAATGAGCAGTTCTTC. Translating it yields CASSLALLEGLHNEQFF.

The chain has TRBV5-4 and TRBJ2-7, with D tentatively TRBD2 (7 bases). V was clipped by 2 bases and J by 5 bases, with 14 bases between them. Germline V gene sequence: CDR1 SGHNT, CDR2 YYREEE (reference sequence). The CDR3 runs to 14 residues. In DNA, the CDR3 is TGTGCCAGCAGCTTAGGGGGGGCGGGCGACGAGCAGTACTTC. This translates into CASSLGGAGDEQYF.